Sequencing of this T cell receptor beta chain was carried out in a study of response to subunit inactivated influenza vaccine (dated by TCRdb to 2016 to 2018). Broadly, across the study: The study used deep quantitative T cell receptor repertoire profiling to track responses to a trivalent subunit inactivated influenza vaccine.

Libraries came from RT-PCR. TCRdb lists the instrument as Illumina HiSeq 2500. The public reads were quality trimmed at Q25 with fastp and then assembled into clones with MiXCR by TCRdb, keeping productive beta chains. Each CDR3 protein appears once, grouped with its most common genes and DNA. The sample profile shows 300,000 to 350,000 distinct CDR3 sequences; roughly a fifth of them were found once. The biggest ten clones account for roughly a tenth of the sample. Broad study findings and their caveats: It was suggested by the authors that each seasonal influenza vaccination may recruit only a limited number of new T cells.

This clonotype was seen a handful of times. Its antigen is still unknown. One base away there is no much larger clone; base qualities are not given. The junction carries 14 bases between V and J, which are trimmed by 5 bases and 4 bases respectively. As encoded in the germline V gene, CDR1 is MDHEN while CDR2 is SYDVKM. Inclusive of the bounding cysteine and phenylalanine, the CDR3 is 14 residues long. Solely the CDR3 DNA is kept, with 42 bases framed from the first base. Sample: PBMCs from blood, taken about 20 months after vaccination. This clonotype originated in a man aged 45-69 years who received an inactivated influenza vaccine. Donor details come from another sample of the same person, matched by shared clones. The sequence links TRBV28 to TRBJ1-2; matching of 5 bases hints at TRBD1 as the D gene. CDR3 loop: CASSRPGQLYGYTF. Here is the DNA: TGTGCCAGCAGTAGACCAGGGCAACTCTATGGCTACACCTTC.